Presented here are 20 T cell receptor beta chains from one specimen sequenced in a study of T cell responses to AZD1222 COVID-19 vaccine. Clones were read by immunoSEQ multiplex PCR, and TCRdb kept only the in-frame ones, dropping some. The sample yields about 170,000 clones, roughly nine tenths seen once. The material sequenced was peripheral blood, taken on day 0 of AZD1222 vaccination. All receptors come from an adult in good health.

The chain links TRBV5-1 to TRBJ2-3, with 7 bases fitting TRBD1. The CDR3 loop spans 15 amino acids. V shed 4 bases and J 4 bases; nucleotides not matched to a gene: 9. Germline V gene data show CDR1 as SGHRS and CDR2 as YFSETQ. The CDR3: CASSPDRDSSDTQYF. DNA for the CDR3: TGCGCCAGCAGCCCTGACAGGGATTCGTCAGATACGCAGTATTTT.

The rearrangement joins TRBV30 to TRBJ2-5; weak D call: TRBD2 (7 bases). The CDR3 length is 13 residues. The V end was cut by 0 bases, the J end by 5 bases, with 10 bases between. The V gene's germline CDR1 is GTSNPN and CDR2 SVGIG (reference sequence). CDR3 DNA: TGTGCCTGGAGTGTCGCGGGGGCCGAGACCCAGTACTTC. This encodes CAWSVAGAETQYF.

The chain combines TRBV9 with TRBJ2-7; no definite D call. This CDR3 has 14 residues. The ends were cut back, 0 bases at V and 2 bases at J, with 9 bases in the middle. Germline V gene sequence: CDR1 SGDLS, CDR2 YYNGEE. The CDR3: CASSVGVGPYEQYF. As DNA, the CDR3 is TGTGCCAGCAGCGTAGGGGTAGGACCCTACGAGCAGTACTTC.

The chain employs TRBV5-1 and TRBJ1-2, with D maybe TRBD1 (5 bases). CDR1 is SGHRS, CDR2 YFSETQ, per germline. This CDR3 has 14 amino acids. Trimming pared 4 bases from V and 2 bases from J, leaving 12 bases between. In nucleotides, the CDR3 is TGCGCCAGCAGCCCAGCCTGGGGGAACTATGGCTACACCTTC. It encodes CASSPAWGNYGYTF. The full variable domain, its missing parts supplied by reference TRBV5-1 and TRBJ1-2, is KAGVTQTPRYLIKTRGQQVTLSCSPISGHRSVSWYQQTPGQGLQFLFEYFSETQRNKGNFPGRFSGRQFSNSRSEMNVSTLELGDSALYLCASSPAWGNYGYTFGSGTRLTVV.

This clone was observed once. This chain uses TRBV7-2 with TRBJ1-1; D ambiguous. Per germline, CDR1 SGHTA and CDR2 FQGNSA. V was cut by 4 bases and J by 9 bases, with 15 bases left in between. There are 13 residues in the CDR3. CDR3 amino acids: CASSSSGNPQAFF. DNA of the CDR3: TGTGCCAGCAGCTCGAGCGGCAACCCCCAAGCTTTCTTT.

The chain uses TRBV4-1 and TRBJ1-3; D unclear. The CDR3 runs 15 residues. Germline V gene lookup returns CDR1 MGHRA and CDR2 YSYEKL. V was cut by 0 bases and J by 0 bases, with 6 bases left in between. CDR3 protein: CASSQETDSGNTIYF. In DNA, the CDR3 is TGCGCCAGCAGCCAAGAAACGGACTCTGGAAACACCATATATTTT.

The rearrangement uses TRBV4-1 and TRBJ2-1; D is ambiguous. V lost 0 bases and J 0 bases, leaving 9 bases between the germline ends. From germline, CDR1 is MGHRA and CDR2 YSYEKL. The CDR3 consists of 16 residues. In DNA form, the CDR3 reads TGCGCCAGCAGCCAAGAAAGGTCCTTCTCCTACAATGAGCAGTTCTTC. Its translation is CASSQERSFSYNEQFF.

This clone was detected only once. This chain uses TRBV9 with TRBJ1-1, with TRBD1 identical over 7 bases. The V gene end was trimmed by 4 bases and the J gene end by 1 base; junction bases not matched to a gene: 10. The CDR3 sequence is 16 residues long. From germline, CDR1 is SGDLS and CDR2 YYNGEE. This CDR3 is CASSNRTGWTNTEAFF. In DNA, the CDR3 is TGTGCCAGCAGCAATAGGACAGGTTGGACGAACACTGAAGCTTTCTTT.

J is TRBJ2-1 and V is TRBV6-5; 9 bases are shared with TRBD2. The CDR3 is made up of 14 amino acids. V shed 7 bases, J shed 6 bases, and the junction held 7 bases outside the gene matches. CDR1 and CDR2 from the germline V gene are MNHEY and SVGAGI. The CDR3 reads CASTLAGPGNEQFF. CDR3 DNA: TGTGCCAGCACCCTAGCGGGGCCGGGCAATGAGCAGTTCTTC.

The chain employs TRBV7-3 and TRBJ2-1; D remains ambiguous. V was pared by 2 bases and J by 7 bases, with 12 bases between. The germline CDR1 and CDR2 sequences are SGHTA and FQGTGA. The CDR3 has 14 residues. CDR3 sequence reads: CASSLSGRLNEQFF. CDR3 bases: TGTGCCAGCAGCTTATCGGGCAGGCTAAATGAGCAGTTCTTC. Combining the CDR3 with reference TRBV7-3 and TRBJ2-1 gives the whole variable domain GAGVSQTPSNKVTEKGKYVELRCDPISGHTALYWYRQSLGQGPEFLIYFQGTGAADDSGLPNDRFFAVRPEGSVSTLKIQRTERGDSAVYLCASSLSGRLNEQFFGPGTRLTVL.

The chain has TRBV3-1 (or the pseudogene TRBV3-2) and TRBJ2-3, with 11 bases aligning to TRBD2. V was pared by 4 bases and J by 4 bases, with 7 bases of the junction left unmatched. The CDR3 is 16 amino acids. Germline V CDR1 and CDR2: LGHDT, YNNKEL (reference sequence). The CDR3 DNA sequence: TGTGCCAGCAGCCTGGGGCTAGCGGGGGGACCAGATACGCAGTATTTT. This gives the protein CASSLGLAGGPDTQYF.

This chain's CDR3 is CASSMGGGSSYNEQFF. DNA for the CDR3: TGTGCCAGTAGTATGGGCGGGGGAAGCTCCTACAATGAGCAGTTCTTC. V is TRBV19 and J is TRBJ2-1; 7 bases match TRBD2. CDR1 and CDR2 (germline): LNHDA, SQIVND (reference sequence). Losses at the gene ends were 3 bases for V and 0 bases for J; bases not matched to a gene: 5. The CDR3 is made up of 16 amino acids.

The J gene is TRBJ2-5, the V gene TRBV4-1; D gene unclear. CDR3 length: 14 amino acids. Trimming left V 2 bases short and J 1 base short, with 8 bases between. Per the germline V gene, CDR1 is MGHRA and CDR2 is YSYEKL. This CDR3 is CASSQLGSQETQYF. DNA of the CDR3: TGCGCCAGCAGCCAACTAGGCAGCCAAGAGACCCAGTACTTC.

The chain employs TRBV30 and TRBJ2-3; maybe TRBD2 (6 bases). Per germline, CDR1 GTSNPN and CDR2 SVGIG (reference sequence). With 0 bases removed from V and 2 bases from J, the gap between germline ends came to 24 bases. This CDR3 spans 19 amino acids. DNA for the CDR3: TGTGCCTGGAGTGTACGGGGAGGTAGGAGATGGAAGGACACAGATACGCAGTATTTT. It encodes CAWSVRGGRRWKDTDTQYF.

The table lists this clone with a count of one. The rearrangement links TRBV27 to TRBJ2-3; 7 bases match TRBD1. V was pared by 5 bases and J by 0 bases, with 5 bases of the junction left unmatched. CDR3 length: 15 residues. The V gene's germline CDR1 is MNHEY and CDR2 SMNVEV (reference sequence). CDR3 amino acids: CASSVQGFSTDTQYF. In DNA, the CDR3 is TGTGCCAGCAGTGTACAGGGGTTTAGCACAGATACGCAGTATTTT.

The V gene is TRBV27, the J gene TRBJ1-2; 9 nucleotides agree with TRBD1. The V and J ends lost 5 bases and 6 bases, in that order; junction bases with no gene match: 10. The CDR3 consists of 15 residues. Germline V lookup: CDR1 MNHEY, CDR2 SMNVEV (reference sequence). CDR3 nucleotide sequence: TGTGCCAGCAGTCCTACCCGGACAGGGGCAAATGGCTACACCTTC. This sequence encodes CASSPTRTGANGYTF.

This chain links TRBV4-3 with TRBJ2-1; 16 nucleotides line up with TRBD2. Germline CDR1 and CDR2: LGHNA and YSLEER. V gave up 0 bases and J gave up 5 bases; unmatched junction bases: 4. The CDR3 contains 18 residues. The CDR3 sequence: CASSQDWGLAGGHNEQFF. CDR3 coding DNA: TGCGCCAGCAGCCAAGATTGGGGACTAGCGGGGGGGCACAATGAGCAGTTCTTC.

V usage is TRBV7-2 and J usage is TRBJ1-1; D is unresolved. CDR3 size: 14 residues. The V and J ends lost 5 bases and 3 bases respectively, with 13 bases between them. Per the germline V gene, CDR1 is SGHTA and CDR2 is FQGNSA. The CDR3: CASSLQPGYTEAFF. In DNA, the CDR3 is TGTGCCAGCAGCCTCCAACCGGGTTACACTGAAGCTTTCTTT. Filled out from reference TRBV7-2 and TRBJ1-1, the complete variable domain reads GAGVSQSPSNKVTEKGKDVELRCDPISGHTALYWYRQSLGQGLEFLIYFQGNSAPDKSGLPSDRFSAERTGGSVSTLTIQRTQQEDSAVYLCASSLQPGYTEAFFGQGTRLTVV.

About this clone itself: One end of the junction does not line up with germline, which may come from a read error. The chain links TRBV2 to TRBJ1-4, with 9 bases aligning to TRBD1. Germline V gene data show CDR1 as SNHLY and CDR2 as FYNNEI. The CDR3 extends over 16 amino acids. CDR3 nucleotides: TGTGCCAGCAGTGAAGCTCGGGGACAGGGAGAATTAGGTCCCAATTTT. Translating gives CASSEARGQGELGPNF.

The chain carries TRBV19 and TRBJ2-7; 7 bases fit TRBD2. Trimming at V came to 5 bases and at J to 1 base, leaving 2 bases not matched to a gene. This CDR3 has 13 amino acids. Germline V gene sequence: CDR1 LNHDA, CDR2 SQIVND (reference sequence). CDR3 sequence: CASSAGVSYEQYF. CDR3 DNA: TGTGCCAGTAGTGCGGGGGTATCCTACGAGCAGTACTTC. Supplemented by reference TRBV19 and TRBJ2-7, the full variable domain reads DGGITQSPKYLFRKEGQNVTLSCEQNLNHDAMYWYRQDPGQGLRLIYYSQIVNDFQKGDIAEGYSVSREKKESFPLTVTSAQKNPTAFYLCASSAGVSYEQYFGPGTRLTVT.